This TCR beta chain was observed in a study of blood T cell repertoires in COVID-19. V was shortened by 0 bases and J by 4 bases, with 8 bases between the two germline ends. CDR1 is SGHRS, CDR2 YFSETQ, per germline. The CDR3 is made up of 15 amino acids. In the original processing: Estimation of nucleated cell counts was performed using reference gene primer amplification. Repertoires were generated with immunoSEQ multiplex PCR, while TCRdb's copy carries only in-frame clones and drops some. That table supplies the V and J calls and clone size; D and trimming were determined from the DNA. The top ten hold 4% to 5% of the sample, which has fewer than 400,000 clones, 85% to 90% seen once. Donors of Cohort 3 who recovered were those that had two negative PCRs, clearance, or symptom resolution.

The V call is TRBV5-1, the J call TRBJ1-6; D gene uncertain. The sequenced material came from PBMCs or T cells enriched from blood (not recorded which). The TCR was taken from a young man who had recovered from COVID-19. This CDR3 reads CASSLDRSYNSPLHF. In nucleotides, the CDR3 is TGCGCCAGCAGCTTGGACAGAAGTTATAATTCACCCCTCCACTTT.